This is a list of T cell receptor beta chains from one sample in a study of cytomegalovirus exposure and HLA in healthy donors. Generated by immunoSEQ multiplex PCR, the TCRdb table keeps only in-frame clones and is missing some. The table includes about 140,000 clones, around 75% detected once. Sequenced material: PBMCs. These receptors were taken from a woman aged 25 to 39 in good health and CMV-seronegative. The CDR3 runs from the conserved cysteine through the conserved F or W. A D gene is named only where the DNA matches it firmly. Not all rows give a size; the values are once, few, many and, for expanded clones, a class.

d_gene | j_gene | v_gene | abundance | CDR3aa | CDR3nt
. | TRBJ1-4 | TRBV28 | . | CASSSTRGLFNEKLFF | TGTGCCAGCAGTTCGACCCGGGGGTTGTTTAATGAAAAACTGTTTTTT
TRBD2 | TRBJ2-3 | TRBV28 | . | CASSRPSGRGDTQYF | TGTGCCAGCAGCCGACCTAGCGGGAGGGGGGATACGCAGTATTTT
. | TRBJ2-2 | TRBV11-2 | . | CASSLAIAGIGELFF | TGTGCCAGCAGCTTAGCGATCGCAGGGATCGGGGAGCTGTTTTTT
TRBD1 | TRBJ1-5 | TRBV5-1 | . | CASSLEGQGGNQPQHF | TGCGCCAGCAGCTTGGAGGGACAGGGAGGGAATCAGCCCCAGCATTTT
TRBD1 | TRBJ2-7 | TRBV27 | . | CASTPGQGVHEQYF | TGTGCCAGCACCCCCGGACAGGGAGTCCACGAGCAGTACTTC
TRBD1 | TRBJ1-1 | TRBV6-5 | . | CASSYSWDSTEAFF | TGTGCCAGCAGTTACTCTTGGGACAGCACTGAAGCTTTCTTT
TRBD1 | TRBJ1-1 | TRBV27 | . | CASSFGTGANTEAFF | TGTGCCAGCAGTTTCGGGACAGGAGCTAACACTGAAGCTTTCTTT
. | TRBJ1-2 | TRBV9 | few | CASSPIPGINYGYTF | TGTGCCAGCAGCCCCATACCGGGGATAAACTATGGCTACACCTTC
TRBD2 | TRBJ2-3 | TRBV2 | . | CASSKTSGGTDTQYF | TGTGCCAGCAGTAAAACTAGCGGGGGCACAGATACGCAGTATTTT
. | TRBJ1-4 | TRBV19 | . | CASSTEAPSSRATNEKLFF | TGTGCCAGTAGTACAGAGGCCCCTAGTTCCCGTGCAACTAATGAAAAACTGTTTTTT
. | TRBJ1-1 | TRBV9 | . | CASGLSPGPTFF | TGTGCCAGCGGATTAAGCCCGGGTCCTACTTTCTTT
TRBD1 | TRBJ1-5 | TRBV5-4 | few | CATSGGADQPQHF | TGTGCCACATCAGGGGGCGCAGATCAGCCCCAGCATTTT
TRBD2 | TRBJ2-3 | TRBV7-2 | . | CASSLTGTSGGASTDTQYF | TGTGCCAGCAGCTTAACCGGGACTAGCGGGGGGGCTAGCACAGATACGCAGTATTTT
. | TRBJ2-7 | TRBV11-1 | few | CASSSVGAFSYEQYF | TGTGCCAGCAGCTCAGTTGGGGCCTTCTCCTACGAGCAGTACTTC
. | TRBJ1-3 | TRBV6-4 | few | CASTGQGSGNTIYF | TGTGCCAGCACAGGGCAGGGAAGTGGAAACACCATATATTTT
. | TRBJ2-3 | TRBV6-1 | once | CASSEQGGRSPQYF | TGTGCCAGCAGTGAACAGGGAGGAAGATCCCCCCAGTATTTT
TRBD1 | TRBJ2-2 | TRBV18 | once | CASSPPDREVNTGELFF | TGTGCCAGCTCACCACCGGACAGGGAGGTGAACACCGGGGAGCTGTTTTTT
. | TRBJ2-7 | TRBV27 | . | CASSLSTPGVGEQYF | TGTGCCAGCAGTTTATCGACCCCCGGGGTGGGCGAGCAGTACTTC
. | TRBJ1-5 | TRBV27 | . | CASSWGGSNQPQHF | TGTGCCAGCAGTTGGGGGGGTAGCAATCAGCCCCAGCATTTT
. | TRBJ2-1 | TRBV7-2 | . | CASSLTALSYNEQFF | TGTGCCAGCAGCTTGACAGCTCTCTCCTACAATGAGCAGTTCTTC
TRBD2 | TRBJ2-3 | TRBV11-3 | . | CASSLLAGRYLYTDTQYF | TGTGCCAGCAGCCTACTAGCGGGACGCTATCTCTACACAGATACGCAGTATTTT
. | TRBJ2-2 | TRBV7-3 | . | CASSLAGTMNTGELFF | TGTGCCAGCAGCTTAGCCGGGACAATGAACACCGGGGAGCTGTTTTTT
. | TRBJ2-2 | TRBV4-1 | . | CASSQDIAGELFF | TGCGCCAGCAGCCAAGATATTGCCGGGGAGCTGTTTTTT
TRBD2 | TRBJ2-7 | TRBV6-1 | . | CASSEDPAGAGEQYF | TGTGCCAGCAGTGAAGATCCAGCGGGAGCCGGCGAGCAGTACTTC
. | TRBJ1-1 | TRBV27 | . | CASKGVTEAFF | TGTGCCAGCAAGGGGGTCACTGAAGCTTTCTTT
. | TRBJ2-7 | TRBV6-6 | . | CASKEDLYEQYF | TGTGCCAGCAAGGAGGACCTTTACGAGCAGTACTTC
TRBD1 | TRBJ1-1 | TRBV11-2 | few | CASRTGGGNGKAFF | TGTGCCAGTAGGACAGGGGGCGGGAATGGGAAGGCTTTCTTT
. | TRBJ2-3 | TRBV4-1 | . | CASSQDGSARTDTQYF | TGCGCCAGCAGCCAAGATGGGAGCGCACGCACAGATACGCAGTATTTT
. | TRBJ2-1 | TRBV11-3 | . | CASSSTSQSWNEQFF | TGTGCCAGCAGCTCGACTAGTCAATCTTGGAATGAGCAGTTCTTC
. | TRBJ2-3 | TRBV9 | . | CASSISGTDTQYF | TGTGCCAGCAGCATAAGCGGCACAGATACGCAGTATTTT
. | TRBJ2-5 | TRBV30 | once | CAWSGLILPETQYF | TGTGCCTGGAGTGGCCTAATACTGCCAGAGACCCAGTACTTC
TRBD1 | TRBJ2-6 | TRBV5-1 | . | CASRTGGVTGANVLTF | TGCGCCAGTAGGACAGGGGGAGTGACTGGGGCCAACGTCCTGACTTTC
TRBD1 | TRBJ1-2 | TRBV7-2 | . | CASSATGSYGYTF | TGTGCCAGCAGCGCGACAGGGAGCTATGGCTACACCTTC
TRBD1 | TRBJ1-1 | TRBV9 | . | CASSAYLTGVGTEAFF | TGTGCCAGCAGCGCTTACCTTACAGGGGTGGGCACTGAAGCTTTCTTT
TRBD2 | TRBJ2-1 | TRBV19 | few | CASSIAGDWYNEQFF | TGTGCCAGTAGTATCGCGGGAGATTGGTACAATGAGCAGTTCTTC
. | TRBJ1-1 | TRBV9 | once | CASTGRAGNTEAFF | TGTGCCAGCACCGGGCGGGCGGGGAACACTGAAGCTTTCTTT
TRBD1 | TRBJ1-2 | TRBV4-1 | . | CASSLRDSQNYGYTF | TGCGCCAGCAGCCTGCGGGACAGTCAAAACTATGGCTACACCTTC
TRBD2 | TRBJ2-7 | TRBV10-1 | . | CASSEGTSGTYEQYF | TGCGCCAGCAGTGAGGGGACTAGCGGGACCTACGAGCAGTACTTC
TRBD1 | TRBJ2-1 | TRBV6-4 | once | CASRGRGLVHEQFF | TGTGCCAGCAGGGGCAGGGGGCTCGTGCATGAGCAGTTCTTC
TRBD2 | TRBJ2-3 | TRBV18 | . | CASASSGSTDTQYF | TGTGCCAGCGCGTCTAGCGGGAGCACAGATACGCAGTATTTT
. | TRBJ1-4 | TRBV7-9 | . | CASSFSGPGNEKLFF | TGTGCCAGCAGCTTCAGCGGTCCTGGAAATGAAAAACTGTTTTTT
. | TRBJ2-7 | TRBV6-1 | . | CASRRGSYEQYF | TGTGCCAGCAGGAGGGGGTCCTACGAGCAGTACTTC
TRBD1 | TRBJ1-3 | TRBV7-9 | . | CASSPGQGGSEDTIYF | TGTGCCAGCAGCCCCGGACAGGGCGGTTCGGAAGACACCATATATTTT
TRBD2 | TRBJ2-7 | TRBV6-6 | . | CASSGILAAYGQYF | TGTGCCAGCAGCGGCATTCTAGCGGCCTACGGGCAGTACTTC
TRBD2 | TRBJ2-1 | TRBV4-2 | . | CASRTGTTHNEQFF | TGTGCCAGCAGGACCGGGACTACCCACAATGAGCAGTTCTTC
. | TRBJ1-3 | TRBV5-1 | . | CASSSNPGSGNTIYF | TGCGCCAGCAGCTCTAACCCAGGCTCTGGAAACACCATATATTTT
TRBD2 | TRBJ2-5 | TRBV28 | . | CASSLGGVGQETQYF | TGTGCCAGCAGTTTAGGGGGGGTAGGGCAAGAGACCCAGTACTTC
TRBD2 | TRBJ2-3 | TRBV7-7 | . | CASSLGLAATDTQYF | TGTGCTAGCAGCTTAGGGCTAGCGGCGACAGATACGCAGTATTTT
TRBD1 | TRBJ2-2 | TRBV6-5 | . | CASRGTAGELFF | TGTGCCAGCAGGGGGACAGCCGGGGAGCTGTTTTTT
TRBD1 | TRBJ2-5 | TRBV28 | . | CASSQRTGQETQYF | TGTGCCAGCAGTCAACGGACAGGACAAGAGACCCAGTACTTC
TRBD1 | TRBJ1-1 | TRBV10-1 | . | CASAQGANTEAFF | TGCGCCAGCGCACAGGGGGCGAACACTGAAGCTTTCTTT
TRBD2 | TRBJ2-3 | TRBV6-1 | few | CASRLAGGPDTQYF | TGTGCCAGCAGGTTAGCGGGAGGGCCAGATACGCAGTATTTT
TRBD2 | TRBJ2-3 | TRBV9 | once | CASSVGGGRGTDTQYF | TGTGCCAGCAGCGTAGGGGGCGGGAGGGGGACAGATACGCAGTATTTT